Listed below are T cell receptor beta chains from one sample, sequenced in a study of control samples from healthy donors and cancer patients. Sequenced by immunoSEQ multiplex PCR; TCRdb stores in-frame clones only, minus some. The sample holds roughly 68,000 clones; over 80% are singletons and the top ten take around 14%. The sequenced material came from blood. These receptors were collected from a man aged 55 to 70 in good health. Both conserved end residues are trimmed from each CDR3. Each record gives: CDR3 length, D gene, J gene, V gene, clone size, CDR3 protein. D genes are given only for firm matches. Clone size is shown for a subset of rows, as once, few, many or a class of expanded clone.

10	-	TRBJ2-7	TRBV18	-	ASSPVPYEQY
12	-	TRBJ2-1	TRBV7-3	-	ASSLTGQRNEQF
10	-	TRBJ2-7	TRBV7-9	-	ASSPSSHEQY
13	-	TRBJ2-2	TRBV5-8	-	ASSSGPHGTGELF
11	TRBD1	TRBJ2-1	TRBV3-1/TRBV3-2	once	ASSHRQGNEQF
15	-	TRBJ2-4	TRBV27	-	ASSLNLGLVAKNIQY
15	TRBD1	TRBJ1-2	TRBV9	-	ASSVGAGTGKGDGYT
13	-	TRBJ1-4	TRBV5-1	once	ASSLVAGPYEKLF
16	TRBD2	TRBJ2-7	TRBV4-3	-	ASSQDLGRAGRADEQY
14	TRBD2	TRBJ2-7	TRBV7-6	-	ASSRGPSGGQGEQY
13	TRBD1	TRBJ1-5	TRBV2	-	ASSVQGNSNQPQH
11	-	TRBJ2-5	TRBV29-1	-	SVVPGRQETQY
11	-	TRBJ1-1	TRBV7-2	-	ASGYNRNTEAF
12	TRBD1	TRBJ1-1	TRBV7-9	many	ASSRDRGNTEAF
11	-	TRBJ2-1	TRBV6-4	once	ASSEDYHNEQF
14	-	TRBJ2-3	TRBV28	-	ASSIGATRTSDTQY
12	TRBD1	TRBJ1-5	TRBV19	-	ASTLTGGSQPQH
15	-	TRBJ1-5	TRBV28	-	ASSLGGGPYSNQPQH
13	-	TRBJ2-7	TRBV7-2	-	ASSLAAKTDYEQY
14	-	TRBJ1-1	TRBV4-2	-	ASSHRPGRSDTEAF
13	-	TRBJ1-5	TRBV19	-	ASQQGFVSNQPQH
9	-	TRBJ2-7	TRBV6-2/TRBV6-3	-	ASSFTAEQY
10	TRBD1	TRBJ2-5	TRBV4-3	-	ASSHRQGPQY
15	-	TRBJ1-6	TRBV4-1	-	ASSQVIKGPYNSPLH
13	TRBD2	TRBJ2-7	TRBV6-5	-	ASSYSATSGSEQY
12	TRBD1	TRBJ1-5	TRBV6-6	many	ASTMTGSSQPQH
11	-	TRBJ2-7	TRBV28	-	ASSAGQSYEQY
9	-	TRBJ2-5	TRBV3-1/TRBV3-2	-	ASSTRGPQY
14	TRBD2	TRBJ2-3	TRBV7-9	-	ANPPASGSEIDTQY
11	-	TRBJ2-7	TRBV9	-	ASSVGDSYEQY
13	TRBD1	TRBJ1-1	TRBV3-1/TRBV3-2	once	ASSQRGTVHTEAF
12	TRBD1	TRBJ2-3	TRBV5-1	-	ASRLQGASDTQY
12	-	TRBJ2-3	TRBV7-2	-	ASSLQGDTDTQY
12	-	TRBJ2-6	TRBV7-8	-	ASSRRSGANVLT
13	TRBD2	TRBJ2-7	TRBV6-5	few	ASRLGRGGSYEQY
13	TRBD1	TRBJ2-5	TRBV5-4	-	ASSSTGGDSETQY
10	-	TRBJ1-2	TRBV2	-	ASSTILYGYT
14	-	TRBJ1-4	TRBV18	-	ASSPARGSTNEKLF
12	-	TRBJ1-1	TRBV30	-	AWSVVQAGTEAF
13	-	TRBJ2-2	TRBV9	-	ASSARQEHTGELF
13	-	TRBJ2-7	TRBV5-1	-	ASSPGAQGIHEQY
12	TRBD2	TRBJ2-5	TRBV28	-	ASSLIAGVGTQY
12	TRBD1	TRBJ1-2	TRBV28	-	ASSIRGGGYGYT
12	-	TRBJ2-3	TRBV5-4	-	ASSLGSGQDTQY
13	TRBD2	TRBJ2-7	TRBV5-5	-	ASSLLAGEWYEQY
14	-	TRBJ2-1	TRBV5-1	-	ASSLALSSSYNEQF
13	-	TRBJ1-2	TRBV2	-	ASSTRLIGPHGYT
12	TRBD1	TRBJ1-2	TRBV27	once	ASSRSGTANGYT
12	-	TRBJ2-7	TRBV5-1	-	ASSLTMERNEQY
14	TRBD1	TRBJ1-3	TRBV18	-	ASSPGQLLSGNTIY
9	-	TRBJ2-5	TRBV18	few	ASSPQETQY
12	TRBD2	TRBJ2-1	TRBV9	-	ASSVVGLGNEQF
14	TRBD2	TRBJ2-7	TRBV7-8	-	ASSFSGTSGRYEQY
11	-	TRBJ1-5	TRBV28	-	ASCLRIGQPQH
14	-	TRBJ2-7	TRBV7-2	-	ASSYLGLEGAYEQY
11	TRBD1	TRBJ1-2	TRBV13	few	ASSREMTGSYT
17	TRBD2	TRBJ2-3	TRBV3-1/TRBV3-2	-	ASSQGTSGRVGSTDTQY
13	TRBD2	TRBJ2-1	TRBV2	-	ASTAQTSGKGEQF
17	-	TRBJ2-3	TRBV4-3	-	ASSQDQLKLVPRTDTQY
11	-	TRBJ1-5	TRBV2	-	ASSERGAQPQH